This T cell receptor beta chain was obtained from a study of lymphopenia after photon versus proton radiotherapy. Study-wide results and limits: Only patients who died were analyzed for survival; proton advantage is unproven. Relative stability marked proton patients; photon patients lost diversity and naive cells. A bigger post-nadir fall in TCR diversity correlated inversely with survival time in deceased patients. After the lymphocyte nadir, photon-treated repertoires showed oligoclonal expansion, especially of CD8+ Temra cells.

The CDR3 has 13 residues. Germline assignment: CDR1 SQVTM and CDR2 ANQGSEA. The V gene lost 4 bases and the J gene lost 5 bases, with 14 bases spanning the gap. The repertoire was sequenced with immunoSEQ multiplex PCR; TCRdb's copy has only in-frame clones and lacks some. Among some 27,000 clones, just under 90% were seen once, and the ten largest hold 47%. For this clone: Its target is unknown.

The receptor was isolated from a woman aged 55 to 70 with cholangiocarcinoma. Some clones in this sample may be carry-over from other donors' samples. The input for sequencing was peripheral blood, taken from a patient treated with proton-based radiotherapy. The chain joins TRBV29-1 to TRBJ1-1; D perhaps matches TRBD1 (6 bases). The CDR3 spells CSVVRGARTEAFF. The DNA for the CDR3 is TGCAGCGTTGTACGGGGGGCGAGGACTGAAGCTTTCTTT.